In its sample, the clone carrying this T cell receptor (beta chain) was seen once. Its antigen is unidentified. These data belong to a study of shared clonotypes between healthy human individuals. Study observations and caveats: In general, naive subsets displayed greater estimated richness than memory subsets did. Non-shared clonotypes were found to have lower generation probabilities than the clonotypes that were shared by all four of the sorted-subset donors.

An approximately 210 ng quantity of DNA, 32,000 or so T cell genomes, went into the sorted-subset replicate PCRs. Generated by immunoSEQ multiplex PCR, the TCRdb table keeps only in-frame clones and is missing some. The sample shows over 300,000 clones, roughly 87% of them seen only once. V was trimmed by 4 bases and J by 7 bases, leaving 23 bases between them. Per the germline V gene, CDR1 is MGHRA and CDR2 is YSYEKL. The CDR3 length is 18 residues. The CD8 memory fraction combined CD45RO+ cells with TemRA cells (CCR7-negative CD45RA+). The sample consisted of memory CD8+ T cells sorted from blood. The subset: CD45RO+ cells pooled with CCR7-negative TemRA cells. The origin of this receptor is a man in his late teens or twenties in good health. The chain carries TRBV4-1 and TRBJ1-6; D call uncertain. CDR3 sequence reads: CASSLDGTGLGWNSPLHF. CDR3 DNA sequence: TGCGCCAGCAGCCTAGATGGCACGGGGTTGGGTTGGAATTCACCCCTCCACTTT.